This is a list of T cell receptor beta chains from one sample in a study of early T cells in non-severe SARS-CoV-2 infection. TCRdb fed the 5' RACE reads into MiXCR, producing one record per CDR3 protein. The table shows 50,000 to 70,000 distinct CDR3 sequences, with about 15% occurring only once. The sample in question was whole blood, obtained at baseline. The receptors were gathered from an adult who was a healthcare worker with PCR-confirmed SARS-CoV-2 infection or an uninfected control (not recorded which). CDR3s include the opening cysteine and the closing phenylalanine or tryptophan. A D gene is named only where the DNA matches it firmly. Rows may omit the clone size; those that give it use once, few, many or a size class.

V gene,J gene,D gene,clone size,CDR3 DNA,CDR3 protein
TRBV29-1,TRBJ1-1,.,few,TGCAGCGTTGAAGACCCCGGGGCTGAAGCTTTCTTT,CSVEDPGAEAFF
TRBV19,TRBJ2-3,.,few,TGTGCCAGTAGTATAACAGCGGATCGTGGAGATACGCAGTATTTT,CASSITADRGDTQYF
TRBV20-1,TRBJ1-1,.,few,TGCAGTGCTCCCGTTGGGGCCATACAGGGAATGAACACTGAAGCTTTCTTT,CSAPVGAIQGMNTEAFF
TRBV25-1,TRBJ2-7,.,few,TGTGCCAGCAGTTCGGTAGGATCCGAGCAGTACTTC,CASSSVGSEQYF
TRBV2,TRBJ2-5,.,.,TGTGCCAGCAGTGAGGTTGGGGTCAGAGAGACCCAGTACTTC,CASSEVGVRETQYF
TRBV28,TRBJ1-6,.,.,TGTGCCAGCAGCACATATAATTCACCCCTCCACTTT,CASSTYNSPLHF
TRBV12-3/TRBV12-4,TRBJ2-7,.,.,TGTGCCAGCACCGGCGGAGGCCCCTACGAGCAGTACTTC,CASTGGGPYEQYF
TRBV5-1,TRBJ2-3,TRBD2,.,TGCGCCAGCAGCTTGGCAGCGGGAAGTGGAGATACGCAGTATTTT,CASSLAAGSGDTQYF
TRBV3-1,TRBJ1-1,.,few,TGTGCCAGCAGCCTCTCAGGACGGACGACAGTATTGAACACTGAAGCTTTCTTT,CASSLSGRTTVLNTEAFF
TRBV29-1,TRBJ1-1,.,few,TGCAGCGTTGGTCGGATGAACACTGAAGCTTTCTTT,CSVGRMNTEAFF
TRBV7-9,TRBJ1-4,.,many,TGTGCCAGCAGCAAGAACGGCGCAACTAATGAAAAACTGTTTTTT,CASSKNGATNEKLFF
TRBV24-1,TRBJ2-2,.,once,TGTGCCACCAGTGGGGGCTCGGGCACCGGGGAGCTGTTTTTT,CATSGGSGTGELFF
TRBV28,TRBJ2-5,.,many,TGTGCCAGCAGGGGGGGACCCGCGTACCAAGAGACCCAGTACTTC,CASRGGPAYQETQYF
TRBV20-1,TRBJ1-5,TRBD1,many,TGCAGTGTCCGCCCCAGTCTGGGCAGGGGGCTGAATCAGCCCCAGCATTTT,CSVRPSLGRGLNQPQHF
TRBV21-1,TRBJ2-7,.,few,TGTGCCAGCAGCGTTGGACGTAGCCCCTACGAGCAGTACTTC,CASSVGRSPYEQYF
TRBV7-9,TRBJ2-2,.,.,TGTGCCAGCAGCTACGCCGGGAGCAACACCGGGGAGCTGTTTTTT,CASSYAGSNTGELFF
TRBV10-2,TRBJ1-4,.,few,TGCGCCAGCAGTGACCCGGCGGAAAAACTGTTTTTT,CASSDPAEKLFF
TRBV5-4,TRBJ1-1,TRBD1,few,TGTGCCAGCAGCTTGGTAGAGGGGGCGGTGACTGAAGCTTTCTTT,CASSLVEGAVTEAFF
TRBV6-5,TRBJ1-3,TRBD1,.,TGTGCCAGCAGTGCCGGGACAGGGGTCTACACCATATATTTT,CASSAGTGVYTIYF
TRBV19,TRBJ2-3,TRBD1,few,TGTGCCAGTAGTGGCCTGAGGGGGCAGGGCACAGATACGCAGTATTTT,CASSGLRGQGTDTQYF
TRBV25-1,TRBJ1-2,.,few,TGTGCCAGCAGTGAATACTCCAGGGGCTACTATGGCTACACCTTC,CASSEYSRGYYGYTF
TRBV6-6,TRBJ2-3,.,many,TGTGCCAGCAGGCGACTAGTAGATACGCAGTATTTT,CASRRLVDTQYF
TRBV10-3,TRBJ2-7,.,.,TGTGCCATCAGTGAGGCTGTAGGCGAGCAGTACTTC,CAISEAVGEQYF
TRBV7-2,TRBJ2-4,.,few,TGTGCCAGCAGCGAGGGACTGCACCAAGCCAAAAACATTCAGTACTTC,CASSEGLHQAKNIQYF
TRBV10-1,TRBJ2-7,TRBD2,.,TGCGCCAGCAGTAGGGAACTAGCGGGAGATTACGAGCAGTACTTC,CASSRELAGDYEQYF
TRBV11-1,TRBJ2-2,.,.,TGTGCCAGCAGCTTAGCGAAGGGGTCGTTCACCGGGGAGCTGTTTTTT,CASSLAKGSFTGELFF
TRBV6-5,TRBJ1-5,.,.,TGTGCCAGCAGTTTGGCCAGGGGCAATCAGCCCCAGCATTTT,CASSLARGNQPQHF
TRBV10-3,TRBJ2-7,.,few,TGTGCCATCAGTGAGCCCGCTGGCCGGAGCGACAGGACAAACTCCTACGAGCAGTACTTC,CAISEPAGRSDRTNSYEQYF
TRBV5-1,TRBJ1-1,.,.,TGCGCCAGCAGCTTGGGAGGGGCCTTGGGGACTGAAGCTTTCTTT,CASSLGGALGTEAFF
TRBV28,TRBJ2-4,TRBD1,few,TGTGCCAGCGCCGATCCGGGACAGAAAAACATTCAGTACTTC,CASADPGQKNIQYF
TRBV28,TRBJ2-1,.,.,TGTGCCAGCAGTTTACGGATCTACAATGAGCAGTTCTTC,CASSLRIYNEQFF
TRBV11-2,TRBJ2-1,.,many,TGTGCCAGCAGTCGGCTTCTTGGCACGAGGATCCATGAGCAGTTCTTC,CASSRLLGTRIHEQFF
TRBV6-2/TRBV6-3,TRBJ1-1,.,few,TGTGCCAGCAGTTCCCTTATCTCACAGGGCTCGGTCGAAGCTTTCTTT,CASSSLISQGSVEAFF
TRBV7-8,TRBJ2-7,.,few,TGTGCCAGCAGCAAAGAAGGGGGCGGGAAGTACGAGCAGTACTTC,CASSKEGGGKYEQYF
TRBV27,TRBJ1-5,.,many,TGTGCCAGCAGTCTCGGGACGGGGGGTCAGCCCCAGCATTTT,CASSLGTGGQPQHF